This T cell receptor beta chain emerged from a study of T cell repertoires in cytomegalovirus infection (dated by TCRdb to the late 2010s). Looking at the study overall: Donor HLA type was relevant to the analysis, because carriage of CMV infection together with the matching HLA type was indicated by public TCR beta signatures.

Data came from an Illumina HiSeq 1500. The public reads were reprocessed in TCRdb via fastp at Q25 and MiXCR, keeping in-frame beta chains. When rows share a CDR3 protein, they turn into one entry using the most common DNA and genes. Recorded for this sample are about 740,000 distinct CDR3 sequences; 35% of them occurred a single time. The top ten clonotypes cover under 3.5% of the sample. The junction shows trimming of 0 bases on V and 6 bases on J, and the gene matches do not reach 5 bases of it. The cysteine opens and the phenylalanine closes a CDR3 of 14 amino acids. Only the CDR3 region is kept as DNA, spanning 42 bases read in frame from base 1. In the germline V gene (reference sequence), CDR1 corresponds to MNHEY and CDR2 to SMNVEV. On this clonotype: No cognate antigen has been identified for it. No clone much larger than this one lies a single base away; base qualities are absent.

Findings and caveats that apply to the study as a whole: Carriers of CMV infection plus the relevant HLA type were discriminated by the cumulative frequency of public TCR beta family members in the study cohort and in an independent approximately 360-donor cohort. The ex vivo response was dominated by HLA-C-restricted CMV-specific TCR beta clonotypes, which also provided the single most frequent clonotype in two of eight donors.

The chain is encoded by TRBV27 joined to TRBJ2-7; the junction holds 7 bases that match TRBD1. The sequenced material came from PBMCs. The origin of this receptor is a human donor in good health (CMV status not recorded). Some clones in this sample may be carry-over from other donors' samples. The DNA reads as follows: TGTGCCAGCAGTTTATCTCACAGGGGTGGCGAGCAGTACTTC. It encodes CASSLSHRGGEQYF.